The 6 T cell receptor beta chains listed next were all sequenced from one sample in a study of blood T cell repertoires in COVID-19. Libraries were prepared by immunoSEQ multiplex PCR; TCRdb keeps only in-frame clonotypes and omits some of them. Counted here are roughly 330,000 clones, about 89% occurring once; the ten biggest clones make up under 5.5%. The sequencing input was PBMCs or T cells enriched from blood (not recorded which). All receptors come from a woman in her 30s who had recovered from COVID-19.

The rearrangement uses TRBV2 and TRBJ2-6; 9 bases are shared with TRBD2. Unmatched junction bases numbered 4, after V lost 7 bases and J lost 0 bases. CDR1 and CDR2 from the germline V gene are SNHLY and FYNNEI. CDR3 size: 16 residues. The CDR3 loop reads CASTKRGASGANVLTF. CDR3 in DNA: TGTGCCAGCACTAAGCGGGGGGCCTCTGGGGCCAACGTCCTGACTTTC.

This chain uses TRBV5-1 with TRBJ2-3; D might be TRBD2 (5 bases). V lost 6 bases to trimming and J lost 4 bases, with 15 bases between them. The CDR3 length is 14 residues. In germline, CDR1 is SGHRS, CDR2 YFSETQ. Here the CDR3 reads CASTGHSAADTQYF. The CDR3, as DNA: TGCGCCAGCACCGGCCATTCAGCGGCAGATACGCAGTATTTT.

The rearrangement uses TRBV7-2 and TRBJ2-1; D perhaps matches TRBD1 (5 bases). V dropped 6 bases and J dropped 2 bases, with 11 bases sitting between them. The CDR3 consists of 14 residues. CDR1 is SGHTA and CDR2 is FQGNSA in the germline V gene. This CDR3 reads CASRGLLAYNEQFF. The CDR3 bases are TGTGCCAGCAGGGGGCTTTTAGCCTACAATGAGCAGTTCTTC. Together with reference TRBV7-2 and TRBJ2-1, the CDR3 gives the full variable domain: GAGVSQSPSNKVTEKGKDVELRCDPISGHTALYWYRQSLGQGLEFLIYFQGNSAPDKSGLPSDRFSAERTGGSVSTLTIQRTQQEDSAVYLCASRGLLAYNEQFFGPGTRLTVL.

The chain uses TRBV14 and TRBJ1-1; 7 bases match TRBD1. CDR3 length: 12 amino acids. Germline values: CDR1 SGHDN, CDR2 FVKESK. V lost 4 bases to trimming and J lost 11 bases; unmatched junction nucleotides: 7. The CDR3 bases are TGTGCCAGCAGCCTGACAGGGATTGGGGCTTTCTTT. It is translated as CASSLTGIGAFF. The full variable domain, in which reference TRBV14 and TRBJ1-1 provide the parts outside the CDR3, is EAGVTQFPSHSVIEKGQTVTLRCDPISGHDNLYWYRRVMGKEIKFLLHFVKESKQDESGMPNNRFLAERTGGTYSTLKVQPAELEDSGVYFCASSLTGIGAFFGQGTRLTVV.

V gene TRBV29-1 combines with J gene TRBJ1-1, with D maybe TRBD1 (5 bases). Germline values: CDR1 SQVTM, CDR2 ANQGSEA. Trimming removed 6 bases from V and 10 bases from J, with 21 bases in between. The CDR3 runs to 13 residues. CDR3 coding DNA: TGCAGCGTGAGGACACCCGCTCCCCCCCTAGCTTTCTTT. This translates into CSVRTPAPPLAFF. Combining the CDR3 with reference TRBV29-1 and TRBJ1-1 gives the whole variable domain SAVISQKPSRDICQRGTSLTIQCQVDSQVTMMFWYRQQPGQSLTLIATANQGSEATYESGFVIDKFPISRPNLTFSTLTVSNMSPEDSSIYLCSVRTPAPPLAFFGQGTRLTVV.

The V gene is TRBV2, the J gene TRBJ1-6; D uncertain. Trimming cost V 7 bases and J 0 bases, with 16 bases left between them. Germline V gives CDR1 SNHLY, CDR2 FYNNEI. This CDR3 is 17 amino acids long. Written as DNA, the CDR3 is TGTGCCAGCATAGAAGAGGGTCTTAGCTCCTATAATTCACCCCTCCACTTT. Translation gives CASIEEGLSSYNSPLHF.